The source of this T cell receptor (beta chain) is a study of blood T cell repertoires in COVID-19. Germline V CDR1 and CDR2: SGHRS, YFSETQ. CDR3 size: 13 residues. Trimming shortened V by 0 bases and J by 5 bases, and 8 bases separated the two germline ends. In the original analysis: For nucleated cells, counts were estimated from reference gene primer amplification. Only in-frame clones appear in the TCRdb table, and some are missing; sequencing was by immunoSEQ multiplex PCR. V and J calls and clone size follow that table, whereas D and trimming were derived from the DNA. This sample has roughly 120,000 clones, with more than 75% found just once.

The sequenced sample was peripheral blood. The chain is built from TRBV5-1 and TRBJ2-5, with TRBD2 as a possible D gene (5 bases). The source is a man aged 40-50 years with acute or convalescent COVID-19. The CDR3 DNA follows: TGCGCCAGCAGCTTGGGTCCGGGGGAGACCCAGTACTTC. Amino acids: CASSLGPGETQYF.